These 4 T cell receptor beta chains share one sample of origin, sequenced in a study of cytomegalovirus exposure and HLA in healthy donors. PCR was performed using 60 Vbeta and 13 Jbeta primers. Libraries were prepared by immunoSEQ multiplex PCR; TCRdb keeps only in-frame clonotypes and omits some of them. The profile shows 120,000 or so clones, less than 85% of them singletons. Sequencing input: PBMCs. The receptors were gathered from a man younger than 40 in good health and CMV-seropositive.

This sequence joins TRBV7-9 and TRBJ2-5; 8 nucleotides agree with TRBD1. The CDR3 totals 16 residues. V was pared by 3 bases and J by 5 bases, with 11 bases of the junction left unmatched. CDR1 SEHNR and CDR2 FQNEAQ come from the germline V gene (reference sequence). The CDR3, as DNA: TGTGCCAGCAGCTTTTCAGGACAGGGTCTTGGGGAGACCCAGTACTTC. Translation: CASSFSGQGLGETQYF.

The chain has TRBV4-2 and TRBJ2-3; possible D gene TRBD2, 6 bases. CDR3 length equals 16 residues. Germline values: CDR1 LGHNA, CDR2 YNFKEQ. V dropped 2 bases and J dropped 0 bases, with 12 bases sitting between them. The CDR3 nucleotides are TGTGCCAGCAGCCAACAACTAGCCCTTAGCACAGATACGCAGTATTTT. Its translation: CASSQQLALSTDTQYF.

The genes are TRBV6-5 and TRBJ2-7; 9 positions agree with TRBD1. Per the germline V gene, CDR1 is MNHEY and CDR2 is SVGAGI. The junction had 9 bases not matched to a gene; V was cut back by 6 bases and J by 6 bases. The CDR3 is 14 residues long. The CDR3 region has the DNA TGTGCCAGCAGACCTCCGGGACAGGGCTCCGAGCAGTACTTC. Translation gives CASRPPGQGSEQYF.

The chain uses TRBV4-3 and TRBJ2-2; D unclear. The V gene lost 0 bases and the J gene lost 6 bases, with 5 bases spanning the gap. Germline lookup yields CDR1 LGHNA and CDR2 YSLEER. This CDR3 has 13 amino acids. Here the CDR3 DNA reads TGCGCCAGCAGCCAAGACTCCGCCGGGGAGCTGTTTTTT. It codes for CASSQDSAGELFF.